This TCR beta chain was obtained from a study of Ad26.COV2.S vaccination and SARS-CoV-2 variants. Overall study findings and caveats: Participants given vaccine showed non-spike TCR breadth similar to that of placebo recipients. Possible underestimation of total T cell responses by the TCR breadth and depth analyses was noted.

Treatment: roughly 18 received Ad26.COV2.S at low or high dose, single or two shots; roughly five received placebo; per-sample allocation not given. The study sampled participants on day 63 after the first vaccine or placebo injection. Donor was an adult aged 18-55 years in Boston. Vaccination used an Ad26 vector expressing Wuhan-strain SARS-CoV-2 spike. The CDR3 has 15 residues. Germline V lookup: CDR1 SGDLS, CDR2 YYNGEE. The V and J ends lost 0 bases and 7 bases respectively, with 13 bases between them. The protocol was immunoSEQ multiplex PCR, while the TCRdb copy is restricted to in-frame clones and leaves out a portion. The table has roughly 350,000 clones, more than 75% seen once. In regard to this clone: What it recognizes is unknown.

The sequencing here drew on peripheral blood, taken in a trial of Ad26.COV2.S vaccine versus placebo. The source is a person between 18 and 65 years old who received the Ad26.COV2.S COVID-19 vaccine or a placebo. The chain is built from TRBV9 and TRBJ1-4; D uncertain. As DNA, the CDR3 is TGTGCCAGCAGCGTAGTCAGTGGAACCGGTGAAAAACTGTTTTTT. Translation: CASSVVSGTGEKLFF.